This T cell receptor beta chain was documented in a study of response to subunit inactivated influenza vaccine. TCRdb reprocessed the RT-PCR reads via MiXCR and lists one record per CDR3 protein. The sample carries around 600,000 distinct CDR3 sequences, around 11% recorded once. Per germline, CDR1 LNHNV and CDR2 YYDKDF (reference sequence). Deletions cut 5 bases from V and 7 bases from J, with 11 bases between. The CDR3 is made up of 12 amino acids. The data also belong to a second study, concerning T cells expressing NK-cell markers. That source reports: UMIs were included in TCR beta cDNA generated by 5'RACE template switching.

This sequence originates from a man aged 50-60 years who received an inactivated influenza vaccine. Sequenced material: PBMCs from blood, taken on the day of vaccination. This chain uses TRBV15 with TRBJ1-2; no definite D call. CDR3 amino acids: CATSVGWAGYTF. CDR3 sequence (DNA): TGTGCCACCAGCGTTGGTTGGGCTGGCTACACCTTC. Filled out from reference TRBV15 and TRBJ1-2, the complete variable domain reads DAMVIQNPRYQVTQFGKPVTLSCSQTLNHNVMYWYQQKSSQAPKLLFHYYDKDFNNEADTPDNFQSRRPNTSFCFLDIRSPGLGDTAMYLCATSVGWAGYTFGSGTRLTVV.